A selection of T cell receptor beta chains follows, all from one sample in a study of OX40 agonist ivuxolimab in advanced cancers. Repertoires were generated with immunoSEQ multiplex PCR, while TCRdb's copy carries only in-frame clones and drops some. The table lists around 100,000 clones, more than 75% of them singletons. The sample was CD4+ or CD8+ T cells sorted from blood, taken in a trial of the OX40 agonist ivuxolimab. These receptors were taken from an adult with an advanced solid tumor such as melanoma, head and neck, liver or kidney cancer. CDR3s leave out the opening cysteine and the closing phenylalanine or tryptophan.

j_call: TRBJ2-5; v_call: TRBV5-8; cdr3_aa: ASTPRLAGGMETQY
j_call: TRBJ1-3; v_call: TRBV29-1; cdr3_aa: SVGTLGGHTIY
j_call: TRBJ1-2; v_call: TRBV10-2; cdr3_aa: ASSEEPLKWGYT
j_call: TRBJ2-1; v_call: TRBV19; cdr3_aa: ASRSGTSGMYEQF
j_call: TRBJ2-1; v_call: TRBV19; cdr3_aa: ASSLSGNYNEQF
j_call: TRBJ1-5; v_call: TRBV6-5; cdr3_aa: ASRTGYNQPQH
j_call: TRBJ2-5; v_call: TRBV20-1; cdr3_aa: SASGTGTQY
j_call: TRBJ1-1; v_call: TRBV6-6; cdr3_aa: ASSYHGQGGGRAF
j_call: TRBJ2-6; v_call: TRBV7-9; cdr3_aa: ASSSDRGLNSGANVLT
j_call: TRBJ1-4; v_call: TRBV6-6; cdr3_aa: ASTRATNEKLF
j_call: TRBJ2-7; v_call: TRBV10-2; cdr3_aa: ASSEGLAGRTYEQY
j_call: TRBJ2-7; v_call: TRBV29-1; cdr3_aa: SVARQGMVDEQY
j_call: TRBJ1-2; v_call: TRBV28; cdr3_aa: ASSTTVGAGHYGYT
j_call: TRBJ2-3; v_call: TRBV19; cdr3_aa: ASSGTSGETSTDTQY
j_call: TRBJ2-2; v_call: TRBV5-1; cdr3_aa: ASSPRTSGLGGELF
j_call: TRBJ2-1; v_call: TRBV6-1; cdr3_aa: ASSEAPREANEQF
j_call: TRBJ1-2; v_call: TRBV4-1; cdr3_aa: ASSLTTGGGYGYT
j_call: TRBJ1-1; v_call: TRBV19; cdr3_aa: ASSRTGGPMNTEAF
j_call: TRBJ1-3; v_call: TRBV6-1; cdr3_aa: ASSEQGRENTIY
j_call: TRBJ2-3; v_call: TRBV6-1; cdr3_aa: ASSEKKKGAQGADTDTQY
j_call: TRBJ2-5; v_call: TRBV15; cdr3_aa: ATSSGDRGQETQY
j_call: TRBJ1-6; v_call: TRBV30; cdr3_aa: AWSFSNSPLH
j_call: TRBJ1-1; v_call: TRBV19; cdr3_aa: ASSILRGQRLNTEAF
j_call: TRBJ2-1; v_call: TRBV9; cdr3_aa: ASSVALRSGREGLNEQF
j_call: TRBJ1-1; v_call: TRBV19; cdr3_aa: ASSKQGEETEAF
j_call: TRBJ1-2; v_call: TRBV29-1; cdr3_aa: SVIQGWDRYGYT
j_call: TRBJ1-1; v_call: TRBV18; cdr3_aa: ASSPWNTEAF
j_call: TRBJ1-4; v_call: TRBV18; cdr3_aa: ASSPQQTGNEKLF
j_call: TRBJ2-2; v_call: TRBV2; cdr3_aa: ASSAVARNTGELF
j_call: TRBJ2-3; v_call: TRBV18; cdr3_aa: ASLHGGQGALDTQY
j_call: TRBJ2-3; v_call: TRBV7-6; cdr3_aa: ASSSTERSTDTQY
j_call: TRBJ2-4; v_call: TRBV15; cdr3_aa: ATSILSGGTKNIQY
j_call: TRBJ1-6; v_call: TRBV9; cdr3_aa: ASSVDRASNSPLH
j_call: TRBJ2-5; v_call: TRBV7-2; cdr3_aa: ASSETSGGETQY
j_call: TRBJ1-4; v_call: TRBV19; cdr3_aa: ASRKGPWGNEKLF
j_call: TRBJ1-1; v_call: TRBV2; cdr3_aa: ASSGRGTEAF
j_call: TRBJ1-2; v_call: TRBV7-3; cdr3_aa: ASSQGPSSYGYT
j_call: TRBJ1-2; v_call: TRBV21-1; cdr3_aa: ASSKERDTHGYT
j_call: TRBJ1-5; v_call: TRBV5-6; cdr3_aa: ASSTGQGVGQPQH
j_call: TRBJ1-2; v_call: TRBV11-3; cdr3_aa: ASSQTGGANYGYT
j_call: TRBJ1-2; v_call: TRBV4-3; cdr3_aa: ASSPSGRIYGYT
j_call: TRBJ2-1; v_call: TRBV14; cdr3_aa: ASRGTGGSDEQF
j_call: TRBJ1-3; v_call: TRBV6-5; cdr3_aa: ASSYSNTPGNTIY
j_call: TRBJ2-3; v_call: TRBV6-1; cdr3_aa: AACLAGIDTQY
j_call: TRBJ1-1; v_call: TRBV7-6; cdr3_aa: ASSAVTEAF
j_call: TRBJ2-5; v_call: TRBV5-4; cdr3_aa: ASSSKREAQETQY
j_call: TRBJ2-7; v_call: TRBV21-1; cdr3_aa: ASSKATGSLYEQY
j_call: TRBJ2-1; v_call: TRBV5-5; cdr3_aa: ASSLERLSYNEQF
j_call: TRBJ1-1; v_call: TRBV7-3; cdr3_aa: ASSLSANTEAF
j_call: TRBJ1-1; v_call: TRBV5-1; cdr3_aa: ATRQDMNTEAF
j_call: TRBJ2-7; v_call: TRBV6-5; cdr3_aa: ASSYLGEQY
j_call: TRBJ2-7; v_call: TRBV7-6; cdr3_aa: ASSPSTPYEQY
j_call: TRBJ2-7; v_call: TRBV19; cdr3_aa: ASSSGLYEQY
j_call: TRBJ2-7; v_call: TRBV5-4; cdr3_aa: ASSFPVTGRDEQY
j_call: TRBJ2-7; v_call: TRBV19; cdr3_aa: ASSRAQGPTVGEQY
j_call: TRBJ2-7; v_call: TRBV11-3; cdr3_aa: ASSPGTPYEQY
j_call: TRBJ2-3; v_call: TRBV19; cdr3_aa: ASSIASDTDTQY